The rows below give T cell receptor beta chains drawn from one sample of a study of blood T cells in healthy people across ages. TCRdb re-analysed the 5' RACE reads in MiXCR, keeping a single row per CDR3 protein. The sample yields roughly 1,300,000 distinct CDR3 sequences, around 59% seen once. Sequencing input: blood. The source is a man between 18 and 29 years old in good health. Each CDR3 is given with its conserved first and last residue. Each record gives: J gene, V gene, clone size, D gene, CDR3 DNA, CDR3 protein. D genes are given only for firm matches. A row's size may be missing; if present it is once, few, many or a size class.

>TRBJ1-1|TRBV5-1|-|TRBD1
TGCGCCAGCAGCTTGCCCGGGACAGGGTCCAACACTGAAGCTTTCTTT
CASSLPGTGSNTEAFF
>TRBJ2-7|TRBV7-2|few|-
TGTGCCAGCAGCTCCCTCTATAGCTCCTACGAGCAGTACTTC
CASSSLYSSYEQYF
>TRBJ2-5|TRBV29-1|many|TRBD1
TGCAGCTCCCCAGGCCAGGGGGTGGAGACCCAGTACTTC
CSSPGQGVETQYF
>TRBJ2-5|TRBV6-2/TRBV6-3|-|-
TGTGCCAGCACGACTAGAGAAGAGACCCAGTACTTC
CASTTREETQYF
>TRBJ2-7|TRBV29-1|-|-
TGCAGCGTTGTGGGGGCCGATCGACCCTACGAGCAGTACTTC
CSVVGADRPYEQYF
>TRBJ2-1|TRBV29-1|-|TRBD2
TGCAGCGGATCTAGCGGGAGCTATGAGCAGTTCTTC
CSGSSGSYEQFF
>TRBJ1-1|TRBV12-3/TRBV12-4|-|-
TGTGCCAGCAGTTTTCCCTCCGACGGGACGGTGAACACTGAAGCTTTCTTT
CASSFPSDGTVNTEAFF
>TRBJ1-2|TRBV20-1|few|-
TGCAGTGCTAGAGATAAGCCGTGGAGGGACAACTATGGCTACACCTTC
CSARDKPWRDNYGYTF
>TRBJ1-5|TRBV11-2|-|-
TGTGCCAGCAGCTTAGGAAGGAGGGAAGGGGTTACTCAGCCCCAGCATTTT
CASSLGRREGVTQPQHF
>TRBJ1-2|TRBV2|few|-
TGTGCCAGCAGTGACAGGCCGAGATATGGCTACACCTTC
CASSDRPRYGYTF
>TRBJ1-2|TRBV29-1|few|TRBD1
TGCAGCGTTCGGGGACAGGGTTTGAAGGGCTACACCTTC
CSVRGQGLKGYTF
>TRBJ2-7|TRBV29-1|-|TRBD1
TGCAGCGTTGAAAACCGGGACAGGGGGTTTTACGAGCAGTACTTC
CSVENRDRGFYEQYF
>TRBJ2-1|TRBV10-2|few|-
TGCGCCAGCAGTGAGCTGGAGGGAACTGAGCAGTTCTTC
CASSELEGTEQFF
>TRBJ2-3|TRBV27|-|TRBD2
TGTGCCAGCGGGGCCAAGGCTAGCGGCCCAGATACGCAGTATTTT
CASGAKASGPDTQYF